One and the same sample provided the 32 T cell receptor beta chains below, sequenced in a study of cytomegalovirus exposure and HLA in healthy donors. Primers included in the PCR were 60 Vbeta and 13 Jbeta primers. Produced via immunoSEQ multiplex PCR; TCRdb's table is partial and in-frame only. The table lists about 110,000 clones, about 70% of them singletons, with about 0.8% in the top ten. The material sequenced was PBMCs. The receptors originated from a boy aged 10-17 years in good health and CMV-seronegative.

The gene calls are TRBV5-4 and TRBJ2-5; D is undetermined. Trimming took 5 bases from V and 2 from J, leaving 7 bases between them. This CDR3 is built from 12 residues. The germline V gene has CDR1 SGHNT and CDR2 YYREEE (reference sequence). The CDR3 spells CASRQAQETQYF. DNA for the CDR3: TGTGCCAGCAGGCAGGCGCAAGAGACCCAGTACTTC.

The chain employs TRBV4-1 and TRBJ2-5; TRBD1 aligns across 12 bases. The ends lost 0 bases at V and 5 bases at J; junction bases unmatched: 4. Germline V CDR1 and CDR2: MGHRA, YSYEKL. The CDR3 has 16 residues. CDR3: CASSQEGTGGTETQYF. The CDR3 coding sequence is TGCGCCAGCAGCCAAGAAGGGACAGGGGGCACCGAGACCCAGTACTTC.

The chain uses TRBV4-3 and TRBJ2-1; TRBD2 agrees at 9 bases. Germline CDR1 and CDR2: LGHNA and YSLEER. V trimming: 4 bases; J trimming: 5 bases; junction bases outside the gene matches: 6. This CDR3 has 15 residues. In DNA form, the CDR3 reads TGCGCCAGCAGCCCCCGCGCGGGGGGGGACAATGAGCAGTTCTTC. Translation gives CASSPRAGGDNEQFF.

The chain carries TRBV6-1 and TRBJ2-5, with D possibly matching TRBD1 (6 bases). Germline-derived CDR1 and CDR2 are MNHNS and SASEGT. The CDR3 is 14 residues long. V gave up 6 bases and J gave up 0 bases, with 11 bases separating them. The CDR3 nucleotides read TGTGCCAGCAGCATCGGGACAAACCAAGAGACCCAGTACTTC. As protein: CASSIGTNQETQYF.

The V call is TRBV5-6, the J call TRBJ1-2; D is perhaps TRBD1 (5 bases). Trimming stripped 4 bases from V and 4 bases from J, with 17 bases between. The CDR3 totals 15 residues. CDR1 is SGHDT and CDR2 is YYEEEE in the germline V gene. The CDR3 DNA sequence: TGTGCCAGCAGCCTCCATCAGACAGAGATCTATGGCTACACCTTC. Translation: CASSLHQTEIYGYTF.

This clone was counted only a few times. The chain joins TRBV29-1 to TRBJ2-1; 12 bases match TRBD2. Germline V gene data show CDR1 as SQVTM and CDR2 as ANQGSEA. V trimming: 4 bases; J trimming: 7 bases; junction bases outside the gene matches: 17. The CDR3 spans 18 residues. The CDR3 region is CSVGPGGGLAGLGNEQFF. Here the CDR3 DNA reads TGCAGCGTTGGGCCCGGGGGTGGACTAGCGGGACTAGGGAATGAGCAGTTCTTC.

The chain employs TRBV2 and TRBJ2-1; D gene unclear. The V end was cut by 2 bases, the J end by 10 bases, with 9 bases between. The germline V gene has CDR1 SNHLY and CDR2 FYNNEI. This CDR3 is 12 amino acids long. The DNA for the CDR3 is TGTGCCAGCAGTGAAACTCGAGAGGAGCAGTTCTTC. Protein: CASSETREEQFF.

The CDR3 DNA is TGTGCCAGCACCCGTAGCGAAGCGAGGAACATTCAGTACTTC. Amino acid sequence: CASTRSEARNIQYF. V is TRBV28 and J is TRBJ2-4; D may be TRBD2 (5 bases). The germline V gene encodes CDR1 MDHEN and CDR2 SYDVKM. CDR3 size: 14 residues. V was shortened by 7 bases and J by 7 bases, with 17 bases between the two germline ends.

The chain links TRBV11-2 to TRBJ2-7; a possible D gene is TRBD1 (5 bases). The germline V gene has CDR1 SGHAT and CDR2 FQNNGV. Trimming took 3 bases from V and 1 from J, leaving 7 bases between them. The CDR3 is 13 residues long. CDR3 nucleotides: TGTGCCAGCAGCTTTAGGGGTTCCTACGAGCAGTACTTC. Amino acids: CASSFRGSYEQYF.

The rearrangement uses TRBV5-4 and TRBJ2-7, with TRBD2 identical over 11 bases. The germline V gene encodes CDR1 SGHNT and CDR2 YYREEE (reference sequence). Trimming cost V 3 bases and J 2 bases; bases outside gene matches: 4. The length of the CDR3 is 15 residues. Here the CDR3 DNA reads TGTGCCAGCAGCTCCCGACTAGCGGGGACCTACGAGCAGTACTTC. This encodes CASSSRLAGTYEQYF.

The chain carries TRBV11-3 and TRBJ2-1; D is uncertain. Germline CDR1 SGHNT, CDR2 YENEEA. This CDR3 has 13 amino acids. V gave up 5 bases and J gave up 12 bases, with 17 bases separating them. The CDR3 bases are TGTGCCAGCAGCCAAATGATCCCCGGTGGGCAGTTCTTC. Translated, it gives CASSQMIPGGQFF.

The chain uses TRBV10-1 and TRBJ1-2; perhaps TRBD1 as D (5 bases). Trimming took 0 bases from V and 8 from J, leaving 13 bases between them. The germline CDR1 and CDR2 sequences are WNHNN and SYGVQD (reference sequence). This CDR3 has 14 residues. The CDR3 nucleotides are TGCGCCAGCAGTGAGTCGCGGGGGTCGGGCGGCTACACCTTC. Translation gives CASSESRGSGGYTF.

The table lists this clone with a few counts. The chain has TRBV28 and TRBJ2-7, with 7 positions matching TRBD1. Germline CDR1 reads MDHEN; CDR2 reads SYDVKM. CDR3 length equals 14 residues. Losses at the gene ends were 8 bases for V and 3 bases for J; bases not matched to a gene: 10. The CDR3 DNA follows: TGTGCCAGCTCAAGGCAGGGGGTCTACTACGAGCAGTACTTC. The encoded protein is CASSRQGVYYEQYF.

The chain employs TRBV27 and TRBJ2-7; no definite D call. Germline lookup yields CDR1 MNHEY and CDR2 SMNVEV (reference sequence). V was trimmed by 8 bases and J by 8 bases, leaving 7 bases between them. The length of the CDR3 is 9 residues. CDR3 in DNA: TGTGCCAGCCCTAGGAAGCAGTACTTC. Residues: CASPRKQYF.

CDR3 sequence (DNA): TGTGCCAGCAGCCAATATTCGGGAGAGGAGACAGATACGCAGTATTTT. Translating it yields CASSQYSGEETDTQYF. This chain joins TRBV4-2 and TRBJ2-3; tentative D call: TRBD2 (6 bases). The CDR3 totals 16 residues. V lost 2 bases and J lost 3, with 15 bases in between. CDR1 is LGHNA and CDR2 is YNFKEQ in the germline V gene.

The genes are TRBV18 and TRBJ1-2; D might be TRBD1 (5 bases). Trimming took 3 bases from V and 5 from J, leaving 10 bases between them. Germline V CDR1 and CDR2: KGHSH, LQKENI. This CDR3 comprises 13 residues. CDR3 sequence reads: CASSPDSGYGYTF. Here the CDR3 DNA reads TGTGCCAGCTCACCTGACAGTGGGTATGGCTACACCTTC.

The chain combines TRBV7-9 with TRBJ1-1, with TRBD1 matching 7 bases. Per germline, CDR1 SEHNR and CDR2 FQNEAQ (reference sequence). The V segment lost 4 bases and the J segment 7 bases; nucleotides outside the gene matches: 9. The length of the CDR3 is 14 residues. Written as DNA, the CDR3 is TGTGCCAGCAGCTCCATCGGGACAGCCCTTGAAGCTTTCTTT. This encodes CASSSIGTALEAFF.

The rearrangement links TRBV27 to TRBJ1-4, with 10 positions matching TRBD1. The CDR3 runs 15 residues. V dropped 8 bases and J dropped 8; count of bases not matched to a gene: 11. Germline assignment: CDR1 MNHEY and CDR2 SMNVEV (reference sequence). CDR3 amino acids: CASRDRGSTREKLFF. CDR3 in DNA: TGTGCCAGCCGGGACAGGGGCTCGACTAGGGAAAAACTGTTTTTT.

A single count supports this clone. The J gene is TRBJ1-5, the V gene TRBV10-2; 10 bases fit TRBD1. The CDR3 totals 13 residues. V dropped 8 bases and J dropped 7; count of bases not matched to a gene: 5. CDR1 and CDR2 (germline): WSHSY, SAAADI. CDR3 DNA sequence: TGCGCCAGCGGGACAGGGGAAAGGCAGCCCCAGCATTTT. It codes for CASGTGERQPQHF.

The chain employs TRBV19 and TRBJ2-3; D perhaps matches TRBD2 (5 bases). V was trimmed by 3 bases and J by 0 bases, leaving 19 bases between them. There are 18 residues in the CDR3. Germline CDR1 reads LNHDA; CDR2 reads SQIVND (reference sequence). The CDR3 nucleotides are TGTGCCAGTAGTATGTCTGGAGGTCTACCAACGAGCACAGATACGCAGTATTTT. It codes for CASSMSGGLPTSTDTQYF.

The chain links TRBV11-2 to TRBJ2-7; 7 nucleotides align to TRBD2. The V segment lost 0 bases and the J segment 3 bases; nucleotides outside the gene matches: 5. This CDR3 is built from 15 residues. CDR1 SGHAT and CDR2 FQNNGV come from the germline V gene. The CDR3 protein is CASSLEASGFYEQYF. In DNA, the CDR3 is TGTGCCAGCAGCTTAGAGGCTAGCGGATTCTACGAGCAGTACTTC. The full variable domain, with the rest looked up from reference TRBV11-2 and TRBJ2-7, is EAGVAQSPRYKIIEKRQSVAFWCNPISGHATLYWYQQILGQGPKLLIQFQNNGVVDDSQLPKDRFSAERLKGVDSTLKIQPAKLEDSAVYLCASSLEASGFYEQYFGPGTRLTVT.

DNA of the CDR3: TGTGCCAGCAGTGAGAGAAGTTCCTACACCTTC. Amino acid sequence: CASSERSSYTF. V usage is TRBV2 and J usage is TRBJ1-2; D unclear. Germline CDR1 and CDR2: SNHLY and FYNNEI. The V and J ends lost 3 bases and 10 bases respectively, with 9 bases between them. The CDR3 has 11 amino acids.

This clone was counted a single time. The chain carries TRBV25-1 and TRBJ2-3; TRBD2 matches 10 bases. V shed 5 bases and J 4 bases; nucleotides not matched to a gene: 9. In germline, CDR1 is MGHDK, CDR2 SYGVNS. This CDR3 spans 16 amino acids. The CDR3: CASSNGLAEGADTQYF. CDR3 bases: TGTGCCAGCAGTAACGGACTAGCGGAGGGGGCAGATACGCAGTATTTT.

This rearrangement joins TRBV5-1 to TRBJ2-1, with D possibly matching TRBD2 (5 bases). Germline V gives CDR1 SGHRS, CDR2 YFSETQ. With 0 bases removed from V and 4 bases from J, the gap between germline ends came to 8 bases. CDR3 length equals 14 residues. The CDR3 coding sequence is TGCGCCAGCAGCTTGGAGGAGGAATACAATGAGCAGTTCTTC. It encodes CASSLEEEYNEQFF.

V and J are TRBV6-5 and TRBJ2-1, with D hard to call. The CDR3 is 12 residues long. The germline V gene has CDR1 MNHEY and CDR2 SVGAGI. Trimming took 7 bases from V and 3 from J, leaving 7 bases between them. The DNA of the CDR3 is TGTGCCAGCAAAGACTTCTACAATGAGCAGTTCTTC. The encoded protein is CASKDFYNEQFF.

This clone came up a few times. The chain employs TRBV6-6 and TRBJ2-7; 8 bases are shared with TRBD1. This CDR3 spans 14 amino acids. Germline loops: CDR1 MNHNY, CDR2 SVGAGI (reference sequence). After removal of 2 bases from V and 6 bases from J, the junction contained 6 bases not matched to a gene. The CDR3 region has the DNA TGTGCCAGCAGTTACCCAGGGGGCGGAATCGAGCAGTACTTC. It is translated as CASSYPGGGIEQYF.

This sequence joins TRBV11-1 and TRBJ1-1; possibly TRBD1 for D (6 bases). The CDR3 is 14 residues long. Germline V CDR1 and CDR2: SGHAT, FQDESV (reference sequence). Trimming stripped 5 bases from V and 1 base from J, with 11 bases between. For the CDR3, the DNA is TGTGCCAGCAGCCTGGGGGCAGGGAACACTGAAGCTTTCTTT. It codes for CASSLGAGNTEAFF.

The rearrangement joins TRBV5-4 to TRBJ2-5; TRBD2 matches 12 bases. Germline trimming cut 1 base from V and 3 bases from J; bases unmatched to any gene: 1. Germline CDR1 reads SGHNT; CDR2 reads YYREEE (reference sequence). The CDR3 sequence is 15 residues long. CDR3 in amino acids: CASSLRTSGEETQYF. The CDR3 nucleotides are TGTGCCAGCAGCTTGAGGACTAGCGGGGAAGAGACCCAGTACTTC.

The genes are TRBV4-1 and TRBJ1-2, with D maybe TRBD1 (5 bases). The CDR3 spans 13 residues. Trimming took 3 bases from V and 8 from J, leaving 13 bases between them. Germline loops: CDR1 MGHRA, CDR2 YSYEKL. The CDR3 DNA reads TGCGCCAGCAGCCAGGCTTCAGGGTTAGGCTACACCTTC. Amino acids: CASSQASGLGYTF.

The table lists this clone with a few counts. In DNA form, the CDR3 reads TGTGCCAGTAGTTCGCGAAGCTTCTCTGGAAACACCATATATTTT. Its protein is CASSSRSFSGNTIYF. The chain combines TRBV19 with TRBJ1-3; D gene unclear. Germline V gene data show CDR1 as LNHDA and CDR2 as SQIVND (reference sequence). V gave up 5 bases and J gave up 0 bases, with 11 bases separating them. The CDR3 contains 15 residues. Filled out from reference TRBV19 and TRBJ1-3, the complete variable domain reads DGGITQSPKYLFRKEGQNVTLSCEQNLNHDAMYWYRQDPGQGLRLIYYSQIVNDFQKGDIAEGYSVSREKKESFPLTVTSAQKNPTAFYLCASSSRSFSGNTIYFGEGSWLTVV.

The chain employs TRBV19 and TRBJ2-1; D remains unclear. CDR3 length: 13 amino acids. V gave up 0 bases and J gave up 6 bases, with 6 bases separating them. The germline gives CDR1 LNHDA, CDR2 SQIVND (reference sequence). The CDR3 nucleotides read TGTGCCAGTAGTATAGATCTCGGCAATGAGCAGTTCTTC. As protein: CASSIDLGNEQFF.

The chain couples TRBV2 to TRBJ1-2, with TRBD1 matching over 7 bases. V lost 5 bases to trimming and J lost 5 bases; unmatched junction nucleotides: 11. In germline, CDR1 is SNHLY, CDR2 FYNNEI. CDR3 length: 15 amino acids. CDR3 sequence (DNA): TGTGCCAGCAGTCTCTTCACCGGGACAGATTATGGCTACACCTTC. This gives the protein CASSLFTGTDYGYTF.